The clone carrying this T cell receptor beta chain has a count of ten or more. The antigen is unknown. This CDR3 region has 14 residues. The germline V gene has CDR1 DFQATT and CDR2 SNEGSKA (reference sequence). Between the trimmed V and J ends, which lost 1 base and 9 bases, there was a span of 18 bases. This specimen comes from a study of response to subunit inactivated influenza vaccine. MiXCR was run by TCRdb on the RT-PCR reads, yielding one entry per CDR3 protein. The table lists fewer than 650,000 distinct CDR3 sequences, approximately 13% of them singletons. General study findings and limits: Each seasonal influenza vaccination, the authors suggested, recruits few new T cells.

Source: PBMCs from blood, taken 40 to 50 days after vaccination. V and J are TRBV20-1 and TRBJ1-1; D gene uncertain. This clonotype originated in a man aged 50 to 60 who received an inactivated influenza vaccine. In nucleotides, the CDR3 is TGCAGTGCTAGAGCTCCTAATAAGGCAGATAAAGCTTTCTTT. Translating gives CSARAPNKADKAFF.